The clone carrying this T cell receptor (beta chain) was observed once. The antigen is unknown. A single base separates this from a much larger clone, so it may be a read error. The sequenced patients had an expansion of CD8+CD57+ cells seen by flow cytometry. Patients uniformly had severe acquired aplastic anemia. This entry belongs to a study of CD8+CD57+ T cells in acquired aplastic anemia. For the study at large: Recorded DNA amounts for sorted CD4+ and CD8+ cells had an average of around 3 ug.

TCR beta VDJ and CDR3 were profiled, and genomic DNA was the template. Via MiXCR, TCRdb re-called the reads, giving one row per CDR3 protein. The sample shows 450,000 to 550,000 distinct CDR3 sequences, around 32% of them seen only once. Study-level points and caveats: Patients and controls shared 25 to 35 CD8+ CDR3 sequences, highly expressed in patients.

Germline assignment: CDR1 SGHDN and CDR2 FVKESK. The CDR3 sequence is 14 residues long. This TCR came from a human donor with aplastic anemia. The rearrangement joins TRBV14 to TRBJ1-2; D not certain. Sequencing was done on a sample of sorted CD4+, CD8+, or CD8+CD57+ T cells (not recorded which) from PBMCs. The CDR3 reads CASSPTRLGYGHTF. DNA for the CDR3: TGTGCCAGCAGCCCCACTAGATTAGGCTATGGCCACACCTTC.